Presented here are 2 T cell receptor beta chains from one specimen sequenced in a study of cytomegalovirus exposure and HLA in healthy donors (dated 2017 in TCRdb). The library came from the immunoSEQ multiplex PCR assay. A mixture of 60 forward primers for TCR Vbeta segments and 13 reverse primers for TCR Jbeta segments was used in the multiplex PCR. Held by TCRdb, this immuneACCESS table contains in-frame sequences only and omits some clones. Under half of the omission traces to an unresolved V gene where checked; the cause of the rest is unknown. For this sample the table gives about 140,000 clones, of which roughly 74% were detected only once. The ten top clones hold 2.5% to 4% of the sample. The sample comprised PBMCs. All receptors come from a man between 40 and 49 years old in good health and CMV-seronegative.

The chain is built from TRBV7-2 and TRBJ2-5; TRBD2 matches at 8 bases. TRBJ2-7 explains the end of the DNA better; the J call may be wrong. Germline V CDR1 and CDR2: SGHTA, FQGNSA. The CDR3 consists of 16 residues. In DNA, the CDR3 is TGTGCCAGCAGCCTTAGTCAACTAGCGGATCCCTACGAGCAGTACTTC. Amino acids: CASSLSQLADPYEQYF.

This chain links TRBV4-1 with TRBJ2-7; 10 bases are a match to TRBD2. Looked up from germline, CDR1 is MGHRA and CDR2 is YSYEKL. V lost 2 bases, J lost 7 bases, and 8 bases stayed unmatched. CDR3 length: 15 residues. The CDR3 DNA reads TGCGCCAGCAGCCAAAGGGGAGCGGGGGGGCGAGAGCAGTACTTC. It encodes CASSQRGAGGREQYF.